Following are 7 T cell receptor beta chains from one sample sequenced in a study of blood T cell repertoires in COVID-19. Using immunoSEQ multiplex PCR, the repertoire was profiled, and TCRdb retains in-frame clones only, with some absent. Among some 45,000 clones listed, approximately 85% were seen once. What was sequenced was peripheral blood. The receptor set was obtained from a woman aged 80 or over with acute or convalescent COVID-19.

The chain employs TRBV30 and TRBJ2-1, with 12 bases aligning to TRBD2. The CDR3 loop spans 15 amino acids. Per germline, CDR1 GTSNPN and CDR2 SVGIG (reference sequence). Trimming at V came to 1 base and at J to 6 bases, leaving 4 bases not matched to a gene. The DNA of the CDR3 is TGTGCCTGGAGTGGGACTAGCGGGATGTTCAATGAGCAGTTCTTC. It specifies CAWSGTSGMFNEQFF.

This chain connects TRBV6-5 to TRBJ2-7; TRBD1 is a possible D gene (5 bases). Trimming pared 8 bases from V and 7 bases from J, leaving 12 bases between. Germline assignment: CDR1 MNHEY and CDR2 SVGAGI. The length of the CDR3 is 11 residues. CDR3 nucleotides: TGTGCCAGCGGCCAGGGCGGTGAGCAGTACTTC. It specifies CASGQGGEQYF.

Concerning this clone: Without the conserved terminal phenylalanine or tryptophan, this CDR3 likely stems from a read error. J is TRBJ2-7 and V is TRBV11-2, with 7 positions matching TRBD1. Germline CDR1 reads SGHAT; CDR2 reads FQNNGV. The CDR3 runs 14 residues. The V segment lost 1 base and the J segment 4 bases; nucleotides outside the gene matches: 4. CDR3 in DNA: TGTGCCAGCAGCTTAGGGGGACAGTCGTACGAGCAGTACCTC. Amino acids: CASSLGGQSYEQYL.

V is TRBV30 and J is TRBJ2-1; TRBD2 matches at 7 bases. The CDR3 sequence is 12 residues long. Trimming took 2 bases from V and 8 from J; bases not matched to a gene: 3. Germline values: CDR1 GTSNPN, CDR2 SVGIG (reference sequence). The CDR3, as DNA: TGTGCCTGGAGTCGGGAGGTCGATGAGCAGTTCTTC. It encodes CAWSREVDEQFF.

The rearrangement uses TRBV25-1 and TRBJ2-7; 8 nucleotides agree with TRBD1. The V gene's germline CDR1 is MGHDK and CDR2 SYGVNS. The CDR3 runs 16 residues. With 7 bases clipped from V and 3 bases from J, the junction kept 14 bases outside the gene matches. CDR3 DNA sequence: TGTGCCAGCACCCAAGAGGAGGACAGGGCCTACTACGAGCAGTACTTC. Protein product: CASTQEEDRAYYEQYF.

The chain employs TRBV11-2 and TRBJ2-7; possibly TRBD2 for D (6 bases). The CDR3 covers 15 residues. Trimming pared 4 bases from V and 1 base from J, leaving 14 bases between. Germline lookup yields CDR1 SGHAT and CDR2 FQNNGV. The CDR3 protein is CASSSSGTRSYEQYF. The CDR3 DNA reads as TGTGCCAGCAGCTCCTCCGGGACTCGATCCTACGAGCAGTACTTC.

The chain couples TRBV29-1 to TRBJ1-1; TRBD1 might be the D (6 bases). In germline, CDR1 is SQVTM, CDR2 ANQGSEA. Between the trimmed V and J ends, which lost 1 base and 4 bases, there was a span of 13 bases. This CDR3 has 14 residues. In nucleotides, the CDR3 is TGCAGCGTTGAAGGGCCAGGGGCAACCACTGAAGCTTTCTTT. Translated, it gives CSVEGPGATTEAFF.